This T cell receptor beta chain was identified in a study of siplizumab effects on memory and regulatory T cells. The study's findings and limits: Sequences below about 10^-5 frequency were poorly captured. As a result, only a minor fraction of alloreactive clones mapped to unstimulated subsets. Confirmatory evidence of suppressive function in proliferating siplizumab-culture Tregs was not obtained. Apparently key alloresponse contributors, naive T cells also seemed more diverse than memory cells.

In each sample, about 10^5 TCR templates were assayed. The method was immunoSEQ multiplex PCR; TCRdb's version includes in-frame clones alone and lacks a portion of them. The table includes some 97,000 clones, roughly 94% detected once. About this clone: Its target is unknown.

With 6 bases clipped from V and 3 bases from J, the junction kept 3 bases outside the gene matches. CDR1 is KGHSH, CDR2 LQKENI, per germline. There are 14 residues in the CDR3. The TCR comes from a human donor in good health. The chain recombines TRBV18 with TRBJ2-3; 10 bases match TRBD2. Input material: Tregs sorted from blood. The CDR3 bases are TGTGCCAGCTCCAGAGCGGGAGGGACAGATACGCAGTATTTT. Amino acid sequence: CASSRAGGTDTQYF.